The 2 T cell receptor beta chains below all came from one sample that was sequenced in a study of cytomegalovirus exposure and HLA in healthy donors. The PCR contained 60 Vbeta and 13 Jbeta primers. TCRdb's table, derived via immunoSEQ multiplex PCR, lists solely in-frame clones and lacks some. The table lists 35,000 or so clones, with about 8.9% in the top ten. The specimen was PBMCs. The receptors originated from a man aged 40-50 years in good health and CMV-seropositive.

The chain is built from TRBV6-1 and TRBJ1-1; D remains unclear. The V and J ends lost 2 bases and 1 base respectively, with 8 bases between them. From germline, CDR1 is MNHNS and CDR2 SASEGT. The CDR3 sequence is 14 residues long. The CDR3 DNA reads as TGTGCCAGCAGTGAACGGGGTCAGAACACTGAAGCTTTCTTT. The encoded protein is CASSERGQNTEAFF.

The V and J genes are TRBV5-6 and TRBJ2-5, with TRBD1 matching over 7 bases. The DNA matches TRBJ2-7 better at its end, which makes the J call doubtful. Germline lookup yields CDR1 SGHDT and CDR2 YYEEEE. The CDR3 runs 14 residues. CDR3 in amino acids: CASSLTRDSYEQYF. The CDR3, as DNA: TGTGCCAGCAGCTTAACCAGGGACAGCTACGAGCAGTACTTC.